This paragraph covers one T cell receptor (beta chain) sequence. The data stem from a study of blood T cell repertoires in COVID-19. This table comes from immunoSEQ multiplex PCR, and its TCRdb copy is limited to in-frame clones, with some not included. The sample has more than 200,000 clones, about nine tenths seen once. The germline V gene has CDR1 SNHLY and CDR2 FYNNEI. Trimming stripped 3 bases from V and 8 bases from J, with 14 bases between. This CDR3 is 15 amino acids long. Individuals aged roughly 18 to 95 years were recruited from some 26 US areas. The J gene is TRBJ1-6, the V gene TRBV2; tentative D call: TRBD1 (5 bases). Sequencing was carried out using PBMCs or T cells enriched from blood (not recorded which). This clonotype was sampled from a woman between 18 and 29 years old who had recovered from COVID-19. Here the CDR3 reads CASSDPQGGDSPLHF. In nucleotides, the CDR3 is TGTGCCAGCAGTGATCCGCAGGGTGGGGATTCACCCCTCCACTTT.